These T cell receptor beta chains were read from a single sample in a study of blood T cell repertoires in COVID-19. Produced via immunoSEQ multiplex PCR; TCRdb's table is partial and in-frame only. The sample holds tens of thousands of clones; 70% to 90% are singletons and the top ten take around 20%. The specimen sequenced was peripheral blood. The receptors come from a man aged 65 to 85 with acute or convalescent COVID-19. The CDR3 runs from the conserved cysteine through the conserved F or W.

>TRBV4-1|TRBJ1-2|15
CASSWGPGPNYGYTF
>TRBV9|TRBJ2-3|16
CASSGPPGGRADTQYF
>TRBV11-2|TRBJ2-3|16
CASSSLAGTYTDTQYF
>TRBV7-8|TRBJ2-6|18
CASSSGYRGQTGANVLTF
>TRBV5-8|TRBJ2-2|13
CASTRVTGAELFF
>TRBV18|TRBJ2-7|17
CASSGGQGAISSYEQYF
>TRBV7-8|TRBJ1-2|14
CASSSGLTGHGYTF
>TRBV11-2|TRBJ1-2|15
CASSLATGGSYGYTF
>TRBV5-1|TRBJ2-2|15
CASSLAGGNTGELFF
>TRBV9|TRBJ1-1|15
CASSLRGQMNTEAFF
>TRBV12-3/TRBV12-4|TRBJ2-2|12
CASSLGGRELFF
>TRBV15|TRBJ1-1|15
CATSRPGTGGTEAFF
>TRBV27|TRBJ1-2|14
CASSPRGDYYGYTF
>TRBV6-2/TRBV6-3|TRBJ2-7|16
CASSQQTTGLDYEQYF
>TRBV4-3|TRBJ2-3|16
CASSQVSGRPTDTQYF
>TRBV27|TRBJ1-6|22
CASSLMRVGGGRLSSYNSPLHF
>TRBV11-2|TRBJ2-5|14
CASSSYRDQETQYF
>TRBV18|TRBJ2-1|15
CASSRTADFFDEQFF
>TRBV6-5|TRBJ1-2|13
CASSHGTSYGYTF
>TRBV28|TRBJ1-2|12
CASSGPGKGYTF
>TRBV6-5|TRBJ1-4|15
CASRKGGKAGEKLFF
>TRBV18|TRBJ1-3|14
CASSSSYRDDTIYF
>TRBV2|TRBJ2-1|13
CASRQGGNNEQFF
>TRBV27|TRBJ1-5|17
CASSFAGTGVGNQPQHF
>TRBV25-1|TRBJ1-6|12
CASSDGVSPLHF
>TRBV7-2|TRBJ2-1|15
CASSKLAPSYNEQFF
>TRBV27|TRBJ2-7|14
CASRLAGQLYEQYF
>TRBV7-9|TRBJ1-4|16
CASSPRGGIPNEKLFF
>TRBV12-3/TRBV12-4|TRBJ1-2|13
CASTSGGYYGYTF
>TRBV15|TRBJ2-1|16
CATSRDGSSGTNEQFF
>TRBV28|TRBJ1-2|14
CASMVYQGNYGYTF
>TRBV6-5|TRBJ1-2|15
CASSQPGQGDDGYTF
>TRBV5-1|TRBJ2-1|15
CASSLGAGGGYEQFF
>TRBV28|TRBJ1-5|14
CASSFDRGNQPQHF
>TRBV7-3|TRBJ2-2|14
CASTLNRGTGELFF
>TRBV5-4|TRBJ2-5|11
CASSRGETQYF
>TRBV7-9|TRBJ1-5|15
CASSLVGGVFQPQHF
>TRBV18|TRBJ2-1|13
CASSRDTYNEQFF
>TRBV7-3|TRBJ2-5|16
CASSLGSGRAPETQYF
>TRBV6-2/TRBV6-3|TRBJ2-5|14
CASSYARMMETQYF
>TRBV9|TRBJ1-2|17
CASSVGGAGQGASGYTF
>TRBV7-8|TRBJ2-5|14
CASSRGAGAETQYF
>TRBV19|TRBJ1-5|15
CASSTDRGRRQPQHF
>TRBV5-1|TRBJ2-2|18
CASCRDPRTSTNTGELFF
>TRBV28|TRBJ1-2|15
CASSRPAAGAYGYTF
>TRBV2|TRBJ2-1|14
CASSGLRRENEQFF
>TRBV7-8|TRBJ2-1|15
CASSSDWGGVNEQFF
>TRBV5-8|TRBJ1-2|16
CASSLDFGTGDNGYTF
>TRBV6-6|TRBJ1-6|17
CASSRATGGANNSPLHF
>TRBV7-2|TRBJ1-5|14
CASSFSGGGQPQHF
>TRBV25-1|TRBJ1-4|15
CASSEHRGSNEKLFF
>TRBV5-1|TRBJ2-7|12
CASSPQAYELYF
>TRBV7-2|TRBJ2-7|15
CASSLARGGSVEQYF
>TRBV5-1|TRBJ2-7|13
CASSWGQYYEQYF
>TRBV7-8|TRBJ2-2|15
CASSRRPGRDGELFF
>TRBV5-4|TRBJ1-3|14
CASSSGIAGNTIYF
>TRBV5-1|TRBJ2-3|14
CASSLNSGLDTQYF